Shown below are 2 T cell receptor beta chains from a single sample sequenced in a study of Graves' ophthalmopathy and Graves' hyperthyroidism. Using RNA transcripts, the TCR beta CDR3 regions were amplified. HTBI primers were used in a first-round RT-PCR, which preceded a second-round multiplex PCR. TCRdb re-called the multiplex PCR reads through MiXCR, storing one row per CDR3 protein. Here the sample spans hundreds of thousands of distinct CDR3 sequences, over 40% being singletons. Source material: peripheral blood. These receptors all come from an adult man with Graves' ophthalmopathy.

This clonotype was recorded many times. This rearrangement joins TRBV13 to TRBJ1-2; 7 bases fit TRBD1. The CDR3 is 15 residues long. Per the germline V gene, CDR1 is PRHDT and CDR2 is FYEKMQ (reference sequence). V gave up 0 bases and J gave up 7 bases; unmatched junction bases: 8. The CDR3 coding sequence is TGTGCCAGCAGCTTAGGACGTGACAGGGTGGGTGGCTACACCTTC. As protein: CASSLGRDRVGGYTF.

The J gene is TRBJ2-7, the V gene TRBV7-8; D remains ambiguous. The CDR3 length is 11 residues. Germline V gene data show CDR1 as SGHVS and CDR2 as FQNEAQ. Between the trimmed V and J ends, which lost 5 bases and 6 bases, there was a span of 8 bases. The CDR3 nucleotides are TGTGCCAGCAGCCTAAGCGTCGAGCAGTACTTC. Protein product: CASSLSVEQYF.